Following are 13 T cell receptor beta chains from one sample sequenced in a study of post-analysis software for immune sequencing data. Study observations and caveats: About 5 TRBV segments (TRBV5-6, TRBV5-1 and TRBV20-1 among them) occurred more frequently in patients than in controls.

The authors incorporated unique molecular identifiers into the TCR beta cDNA libraries. Using its own MiXCR run on the PCR reads, TCRdb lists one record per CDR3 protein. The data contain around 440,000 distinct CDR3 sequences, around 40% of them singletons. Their target antigens are unknown. Sequenced: blood. These receptors all stem from a girl aged 10 to 17 with multiple sclerosis.

This chain joins TRBV11-2 and TRBJ2-7; 9 nucleotides align to TRBD1. V lost 4 bases, J lost 2 bases, and 12 bases stayed unmatched. CDR3 size: 17 residues. The germline V gene has CDR1 SGHAT and CDR2 FQNNGV. The CDR3 DNA sequence: TGTGCCAGCAGCTCACTTACAGGGGGCTTCGGTGCCTACGAGCAGTACTTC. This codes for CASSSLTGGFGAYEQYF. Full variable domain (rest looked up from reference TRBV11-2 and TRBJ2-7): EAGVAQSPRYKIIEKRQSVAFWCNPISGHATLYWYQQILGQGPKLLIQFQNNGVVDDSQLPKDRFSAERLKGVDSTLKIQPAKLEDSAVYLCASSSLTGGFGAYEQYFGPGTRLTVT.

The sample holds a few counts of this clonotype. The V call is TRBV18, the J call TRBJ1-2; D is uncertain. There are 13 residues in the CDR3. The germline V and J ends were trimmed by 3 bases and 0 bases, with 5 bases remaining between them. Germline V gene lookup returns CDR1 KGHSH and CDR2 LQKENI. CDR3 bases: TGTGCCAGCTCACCCGAAGCTAACTATGGCTACACCTTC. This translates into CASSPEANYGYTF.

CDR3 sequence: CASSRAGLVRTDTQYF. CDR3 nucleotides: TGCGCCAGCAGTCGAGCGGGATTGGTGCGCACAGATACGCAGTATTTT. The chain is built from TRBV4-1 and TRBJ2-3; 7 nucleotides match TRBD2. The length of the CDR3 is 16 residues. The germline gives CDR1 MGHRA, CDR2 YSYEKL. The V gene end was trimmed by 6 bases and the J gene end by 1 base; junction bases not matched to a gene: 10.

This clonotype has ten or more counts. This chain links TRBV6-6 with TRBJ2-3; TRBD1 agrees at 10 bases. The CDR3 is made up of 15 amino acids. Unmatched junction bases numbered 4, after V lost 4 bases and J lost 3 bases. Germline V lookup: CDR1 MNHNY, CDR2 SVGAGI (reference sequence). CDR3 DNA: TGTGCCAGCAGTTCCGGGACAGGGGAGACAGATACGCAGTATTTT. Its protein is CASSSGTGETDTQYF.

This chain links TRBV7-9 with TRBJ2-7; 13 bases agree with TRBD2. The V and J ends lost 5 bases and 2 bases, in that order; junction bases with no gene match: 9. The CDR3 runs 17 residues. Germline assignment: CDR1 SEHNR and CDR2 FQNEAQ (reference sequence). The CDR3 DNA follows: TGTGCCAGCAGCCTCGGACTAGCGGGAGATAAACCCTACGAGCAGTACTTC. Translated: CASSLGLAGDKPYEQYF.

Concerning this clonotype itself: Mismatch with germline at one junction end may stem from a read error. V gene TRBV12-3 or TRBV12-4 combines with J gene TRBJ1-5; D is uncertain. The CDR3 extends over 12 amino acids. Here the CDR3 DNA reads TGTGCCAGCAGCCCTGGTAATCAGTCCCAGCATTTT. As protein: CASSPGNQSQHF.

The gene calls are TRBV9 and TRBJ2-5, with TRBD1 as a possible D gene (6 bases). Deletions cut 4 bases from V and 2 bases from J, with 18 bases between. The CDR3 is 16 residues long. Germline V gene lookup returns CDR1 SGDLS and CDR2 YYNGEE. The CDR3 sequence: CASSRSTGRLQETQYF. The CDR3 DNA follows: TGTGCCAGCAGCCGATCGACAGGAAGACTTCAAGAGACCCAGTACTTC. The entire variable domain, with the rest obtained from reference TRBV9 and TRBJ2-5, is as follows: DSGVTQTPKHLITATGQRVTLRCSPRSGDLSVYWYQQSLDQGLQFLIQYYNGEERAKGNILERFSAQQFPDLHSELNLSSLELGDSALYFCASSRSTGRLQETQYFGPGTRLLVL.

Only a few counts were recorded for this clonotype. This chain links TRBV7-2 with TRBJ2-6; tentatively, D is TRBD1 (5 bases). Trimming removed 2 bases at V and 4 bases at J, with 9 bases between. Germline loops: CDR1 SGHTA, CDR2 FQGNSA. The CDR3 length is 15 residues. CDR3 DNA sequence: TGTGCCAGCAGCTTAAAAGGGGCCGGGGCCAACGTCCTGACTTTC. It codes for CASSLKGAGANVLTF.

The chain joins TRBV15 to TRBJ1-4; D is perhaps TRBD1 (5 bases). CDR1 LNHNV and CDR2 YYDKDF come from the germline V gene (reference sequence). V shed 5 bases and J shed 8 bases, with 15 bases lying between them. The CDR3 runs 14 residues. CDR3 residues: CATSVRQGGEKLFF. The CDR3 DNA follows: TGTGCCACCAGCGTTCGCCAGGGAGGAGAAAAACTGTTTTTT.

This chain uses TRBV4-1 with TRBJ2-7, with a possible D match to TRBD1 (5 bases). There are 13 residues in the CDR3. Trimming removed 2 bases at V and 5 bases at J, with 10 bases between. Looked up from germline, CDR1 is MGHRA and CDR2 is YSYEKL. CDR3 loop: CASSQQGQDEQYF. In DNA, the CDR3 is TGCGCCAGCAGCCAACAGGGTCAAGACGAGCAGTACTTC.

The chain is built from TRBV10-3 and TRBJ1-2; the match to TRBD1 covers 8 bases. J was trimmed by 7 bases and V by 2 bases; bases with no gene match: 9. The CDR3 has 15 amino acids. Germline V gene sequence: CDR1 ENHRY, CDR2 SYGVKD. The CDR3 loop reads CAISEPPRTGTGYTF. The CDR3 region has the DNA TGTGCCATCAGTGAGCCCCCTAGGACAGGGACTGGCTACACCTTC.

The rearrangement links TRBV24-1 to TRBJ2-1, with TRBD2 matching over 8 bases. Germline V gene lookup returns CDR1 KGHDR and CDR2 SFDVKD. CDR3 length equals 15 residues. Unmatched junction bases numbered 9, after V lost 5 bases and J lost 7 bases. The CDR3 region has the DNA TGTGCCACCAGTGCCGTTGCGGGAGGAAGAAATGAGCAGTTCTTC. It yields the protein CATSAVAGGRNEQFF.

This clonotype was detected many times. The CDR3 loop is CASGLSNQPQHF. The CDR3 DNA follows: TGTGCCAGCGGTCTATCCAATCAGCCCCAGCATTTT. The chain employs TRBV27 and TRBJ1-5; no firm D call. V was cut by 8 bases and J by 3 bases, with 8 bases left in between. CDR3 length: 12 amino acids. Germline CDR1 reads MNHEY; CDR2 reads SMNVEV (reference sequence).